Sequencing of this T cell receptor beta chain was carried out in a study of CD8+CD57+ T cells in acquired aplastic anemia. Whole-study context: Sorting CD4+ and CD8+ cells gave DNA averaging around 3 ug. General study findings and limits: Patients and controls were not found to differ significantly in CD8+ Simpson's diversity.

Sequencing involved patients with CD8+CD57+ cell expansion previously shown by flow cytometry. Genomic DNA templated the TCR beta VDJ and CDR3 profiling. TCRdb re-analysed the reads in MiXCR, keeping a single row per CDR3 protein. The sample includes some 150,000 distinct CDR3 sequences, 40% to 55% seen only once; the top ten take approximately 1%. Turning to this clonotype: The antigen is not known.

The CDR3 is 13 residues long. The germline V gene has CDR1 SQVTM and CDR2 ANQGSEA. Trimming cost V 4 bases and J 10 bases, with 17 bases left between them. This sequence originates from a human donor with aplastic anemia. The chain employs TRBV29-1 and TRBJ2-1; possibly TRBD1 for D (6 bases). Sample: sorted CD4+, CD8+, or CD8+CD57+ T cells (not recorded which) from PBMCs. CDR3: CSVAAPLQGEQFF. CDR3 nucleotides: TGCAGCGTTGCGGCCCCACTACAGGGAGAGCAGTTCTTC.